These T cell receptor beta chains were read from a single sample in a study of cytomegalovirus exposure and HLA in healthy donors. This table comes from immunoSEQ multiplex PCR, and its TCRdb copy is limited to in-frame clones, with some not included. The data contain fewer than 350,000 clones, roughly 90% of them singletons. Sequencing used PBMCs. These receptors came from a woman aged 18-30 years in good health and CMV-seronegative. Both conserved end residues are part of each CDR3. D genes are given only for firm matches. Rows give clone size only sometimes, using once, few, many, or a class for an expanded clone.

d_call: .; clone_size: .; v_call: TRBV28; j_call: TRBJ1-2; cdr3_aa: CASSSLDRLNYGYTF; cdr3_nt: TGTGCCAGCAGTTCCCTTGACAGATTAAACTATGGCTACACCTTC
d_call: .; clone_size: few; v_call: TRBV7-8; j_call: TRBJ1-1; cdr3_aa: CASSLVGGGELGAEAFF; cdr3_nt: TGTGCCAGCAGCTTAGTTGGCGGGGGCGAGTTGGGCGCTGAAGCTTTCTTT
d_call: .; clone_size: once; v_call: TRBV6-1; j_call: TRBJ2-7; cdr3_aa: CASRWIGVNYEQYF; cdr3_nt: TGTGCCAGCAGATGGATAGGGGTAAACTACGAGCAGTACTTC
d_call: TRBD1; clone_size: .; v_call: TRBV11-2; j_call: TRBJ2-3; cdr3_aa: CASRSSRGRTDTQYF; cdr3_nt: TGTGCCAGCAGGTCATCCAGGGGGCGCACAGATACGCAGTATTTT
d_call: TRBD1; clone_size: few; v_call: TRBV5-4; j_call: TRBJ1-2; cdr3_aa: CASSRGLRTGEGYTF; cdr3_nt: TGTGCCAGCAGCCGGGGGTTGCGGACAGGGGAAGGCTACACCTTC
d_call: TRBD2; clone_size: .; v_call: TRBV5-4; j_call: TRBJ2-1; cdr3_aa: CASSFSAASGRDYNEQFF; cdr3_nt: TGTGCCAGCAGCTTTAGTGCGGCAAGCGGGAGAGACTACAATGAGCAGTTCTTC
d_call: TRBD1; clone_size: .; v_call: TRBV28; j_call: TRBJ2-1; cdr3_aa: CASSLRAWDSGEQFF; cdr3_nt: TGTGCCAGCAGTTTAAGGGCTTGGGACAGTGGTGAGCAGTTCTTC
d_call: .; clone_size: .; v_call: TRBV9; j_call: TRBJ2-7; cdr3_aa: CASSVTGSSYEQYF; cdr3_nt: TGTGCCAGCAGCGTTACGGGGAGCTCCTACGAGCAGTACTTC
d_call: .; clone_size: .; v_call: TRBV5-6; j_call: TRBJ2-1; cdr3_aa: CASSSATGNNEQFF; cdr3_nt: TGTGCCAGCAGCTCCGCAACAGGGAACAATGAGCAGTTCTTC
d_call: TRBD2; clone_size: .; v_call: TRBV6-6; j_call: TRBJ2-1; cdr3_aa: CASSYETSGRGHEQFF; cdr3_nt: TGTGCCAGCAGTTACGAGACTAGCGGGAGAGGGCATGAGCAGTTCTTC
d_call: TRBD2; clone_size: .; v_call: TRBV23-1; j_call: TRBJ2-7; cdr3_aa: CASSQFGAFRASGYYEQYF; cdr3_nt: TGCGCCAGCAGTCAATTCGGGGCCTTCAGGGCTAGCGGATACTACGAGCAGTACTTC
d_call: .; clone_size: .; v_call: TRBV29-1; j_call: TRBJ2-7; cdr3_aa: CSAKDSAYEQYF; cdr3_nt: TGCAGCGCCAAGGACAGTGCCTACGAGCAGTACTTC
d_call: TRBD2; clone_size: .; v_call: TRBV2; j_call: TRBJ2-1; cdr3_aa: CASAELSGRAAGSEQFF; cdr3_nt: TGTGCCAGCGCTGAACTTAGCGGGAGGGCCGCAGGGTCTGAGCAGTTCTTC
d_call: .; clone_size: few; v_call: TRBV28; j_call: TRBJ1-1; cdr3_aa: CASRPTGGSEAFF; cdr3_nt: TGTGCCAGCAGACCCACGGGAGGGTCTGAAGCTTTCTTT
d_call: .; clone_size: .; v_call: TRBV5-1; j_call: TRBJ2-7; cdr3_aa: CASSTGRKASVYEQYF; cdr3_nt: TGCGCCAGCAGCACAGGAAGAAAGGCTTCCGTCTACGAGCAGTACTTC
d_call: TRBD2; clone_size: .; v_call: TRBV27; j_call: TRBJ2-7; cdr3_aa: CASSLRTSGGASHEQYF; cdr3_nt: TGTGCCAGCAGTTTAAGGACTAGCGGGGGGGCGAGCCACGAGCAGTACTTC
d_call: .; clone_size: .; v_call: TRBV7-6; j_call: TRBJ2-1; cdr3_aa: CASSLAGGYNEQFF; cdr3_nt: TGTGCCAGCAGCTTAGCGGGGGGCTACAATGAGCAGTTCTTC
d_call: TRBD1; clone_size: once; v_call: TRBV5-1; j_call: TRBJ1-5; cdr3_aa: CASSRDRDQPQHF; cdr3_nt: TGCGCCAGCAGCCGGGACAGGGATCAGCCCCAGCATTTT